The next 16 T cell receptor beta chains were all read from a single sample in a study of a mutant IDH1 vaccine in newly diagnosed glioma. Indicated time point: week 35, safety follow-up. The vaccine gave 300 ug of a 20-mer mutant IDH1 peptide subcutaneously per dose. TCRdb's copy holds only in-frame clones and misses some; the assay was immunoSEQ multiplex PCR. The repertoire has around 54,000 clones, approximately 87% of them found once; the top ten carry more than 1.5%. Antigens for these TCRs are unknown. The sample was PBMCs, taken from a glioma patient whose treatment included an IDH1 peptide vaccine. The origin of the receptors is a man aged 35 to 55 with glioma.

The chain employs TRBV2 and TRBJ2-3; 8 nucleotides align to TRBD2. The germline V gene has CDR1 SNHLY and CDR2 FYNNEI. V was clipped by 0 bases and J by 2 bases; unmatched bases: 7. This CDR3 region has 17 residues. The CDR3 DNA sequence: TGTGCCAGCAGTGAAGCGCGTAGCGGGACCTTCACAGATACGCAGTATTTT. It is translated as CASSEARSGTFTDTQYF.

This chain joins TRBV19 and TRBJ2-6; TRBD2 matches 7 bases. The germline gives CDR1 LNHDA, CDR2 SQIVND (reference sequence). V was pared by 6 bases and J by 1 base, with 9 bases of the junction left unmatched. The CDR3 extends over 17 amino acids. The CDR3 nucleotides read TGTGCCAGTAGCCGGGACGGGCGGGGGTCTGGGGCCAACGTCCTGACTTTC. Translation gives CASSRDGRGSGANVLTF.

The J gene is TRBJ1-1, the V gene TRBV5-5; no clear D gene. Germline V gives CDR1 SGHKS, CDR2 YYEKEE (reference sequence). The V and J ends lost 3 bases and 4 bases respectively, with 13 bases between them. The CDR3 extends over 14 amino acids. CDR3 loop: CASSSRVPPTEAFF. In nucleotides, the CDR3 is TGTGCCAGCAGCTCCCGGGTCCCACCCACTGAAGCTTTCTTT.

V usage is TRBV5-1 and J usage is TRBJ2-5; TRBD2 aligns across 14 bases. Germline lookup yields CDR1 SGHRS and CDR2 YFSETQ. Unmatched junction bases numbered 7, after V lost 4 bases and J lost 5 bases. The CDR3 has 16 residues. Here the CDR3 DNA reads TGCGCCAGCAGCATCGGGACTAGCGGGAGTTTGGAGACCCAGTACTTC. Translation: CASSIGTSGSLETQYF.

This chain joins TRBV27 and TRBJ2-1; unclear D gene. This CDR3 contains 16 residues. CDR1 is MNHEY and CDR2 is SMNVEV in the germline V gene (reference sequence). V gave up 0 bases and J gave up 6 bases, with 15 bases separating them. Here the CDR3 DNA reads TGTGCCAGCAGTTTATCGTCGCTTTCACCAGTCAATGAGCAGTTCTTC. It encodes CASSLSSLSPVNEQFF.

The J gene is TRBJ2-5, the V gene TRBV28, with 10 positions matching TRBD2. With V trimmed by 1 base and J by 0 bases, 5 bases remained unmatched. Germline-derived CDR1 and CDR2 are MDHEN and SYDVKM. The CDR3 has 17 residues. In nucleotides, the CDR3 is TGTGCCAGCAGTTTATACTCTAGCGGGAGAGACCAAGAGACCCAGTACTTC. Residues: CASSLYSSGRDQETQYF. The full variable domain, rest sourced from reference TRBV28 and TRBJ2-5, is DVKVTQSSRYLVKRTGEKVFLECVQDMDHENMFWYRQDPGLGLRLIYFSYDVKMKEKGDIPEGYSVSREKKERFSLILESASTNQTSMYLCASSLYSSGRDQETQYFGPGTRLLVL.

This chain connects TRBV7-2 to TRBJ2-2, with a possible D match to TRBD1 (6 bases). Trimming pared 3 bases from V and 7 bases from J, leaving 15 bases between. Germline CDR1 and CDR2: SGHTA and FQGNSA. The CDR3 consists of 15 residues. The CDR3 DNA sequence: TGTGCCAGCAGCTTTCAGGGGTTTACAGACGGGGAGCTGTTTTTT. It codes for CASSFQGFTDGELFF. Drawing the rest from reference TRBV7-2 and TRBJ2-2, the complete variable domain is GAGVSQSPSNKVTEKGKDVELRCDPISGHTALYWYRQSLGQGLEFLIYFQGNSAPDKSGLPSDRFSAERTGGSVSTLTIQRTQQEDSAVYLCASSFQGFTDGELFFGEGSRLTVL.

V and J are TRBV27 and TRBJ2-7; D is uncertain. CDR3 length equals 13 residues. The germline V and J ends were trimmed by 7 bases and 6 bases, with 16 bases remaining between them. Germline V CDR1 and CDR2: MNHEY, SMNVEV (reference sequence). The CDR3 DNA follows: TGTGCCAGCACCTCCTTCCAAGGGTCCGAGCAGTACTTC. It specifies CASTSFQGSEQYF.

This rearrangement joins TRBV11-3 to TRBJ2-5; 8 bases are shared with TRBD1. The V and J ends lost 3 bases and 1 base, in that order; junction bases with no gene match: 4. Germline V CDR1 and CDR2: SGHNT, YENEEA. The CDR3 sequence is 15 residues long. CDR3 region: CASSFITGGQETQYF. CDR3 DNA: TGTGCCAGCAGCTTCATCACAGGGGGCCAAGAGACCCAGTACTTC.

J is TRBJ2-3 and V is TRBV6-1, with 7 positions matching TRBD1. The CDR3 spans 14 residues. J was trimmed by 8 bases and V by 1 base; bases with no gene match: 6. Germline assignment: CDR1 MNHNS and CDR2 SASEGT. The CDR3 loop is CASSEGQGSRTQYF. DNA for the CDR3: TGTGCCAGCAGTGAAGGACAGGGTTCGCGTACGCAGTATTTT.

CDR3 sequence: CASSPGRTGELFF. The CDR3 region has the DNA TGTGCCAGCAGCCCCGGACGGACCGGGGAGCTGTTTTTT. The chain is built from TRBV28 and TRBJ2-2; D remains unclear. Trimming took 6 bases from V and 5 from J, leaving 10 bases between them. The germline V gene has CDR1 MDHEN and CDR2 SYDVKM. CDR3 size: 13 residues.

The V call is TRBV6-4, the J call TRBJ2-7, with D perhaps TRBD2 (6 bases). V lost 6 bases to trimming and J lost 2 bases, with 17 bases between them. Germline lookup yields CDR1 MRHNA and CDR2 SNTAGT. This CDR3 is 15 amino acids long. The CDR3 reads CASSGSGGETYEQYF. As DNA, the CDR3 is TGTGCCAGCAGCGGGTCAGGAGGGGAGACCTACGAGCAGTACTTC.

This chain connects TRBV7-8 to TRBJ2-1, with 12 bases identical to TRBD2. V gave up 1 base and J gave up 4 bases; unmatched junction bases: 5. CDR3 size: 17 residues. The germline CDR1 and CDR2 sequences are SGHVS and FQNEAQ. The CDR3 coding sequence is TGTGCCAGCAGCTTAGGACTAGCGGGAGATGTATACAATGAGCAGTTCTTC. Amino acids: CASSLGLAGDVYNEQFF.

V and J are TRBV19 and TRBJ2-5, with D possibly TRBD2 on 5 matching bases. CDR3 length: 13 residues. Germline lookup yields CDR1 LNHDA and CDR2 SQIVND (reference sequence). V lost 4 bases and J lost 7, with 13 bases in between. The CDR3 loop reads CASSTTAAGTQYF. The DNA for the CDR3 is TGTGCCAGTAGTACGACCGCGGCGGGGACCCAGTACTTC.

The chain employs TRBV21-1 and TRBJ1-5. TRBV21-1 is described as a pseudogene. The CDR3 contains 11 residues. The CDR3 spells CAAKSNQPQHF. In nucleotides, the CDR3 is TGTGCCGCCAAGAGCAATCAGCCCCAGCATTTT.

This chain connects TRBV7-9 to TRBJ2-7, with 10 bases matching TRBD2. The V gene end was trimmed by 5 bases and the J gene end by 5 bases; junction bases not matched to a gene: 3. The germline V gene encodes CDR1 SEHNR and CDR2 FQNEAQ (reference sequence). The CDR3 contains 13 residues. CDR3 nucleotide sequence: TGTGCCAGCAGCCTGACTAGCGGGCACGAGCAGTACTTC. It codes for CASSLTSGHEQYF. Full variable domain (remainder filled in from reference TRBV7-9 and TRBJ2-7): DTGVSQNPRHKITKRGQNVTFRCDPISEHNRLYWYRQTLGQGPEFLTYFQNEAQLEKSRLLSDRFSAERPKGSFSTLEIQRTEQGDSAMYLCASSLTSGHEQYFGPGTRLTVT.